The 25 T cell receptor beta chains reported below all come from one sample, sequenced in a study of T cell responses to AZD1222 COVID-19 vaccine. The assay was immunoSEQ multiplex PCR, and TCRdb's table has in-frame clones only and misses some. The data contain about 120,000 clones, roughly 85% of them singletons. This sample comprised peripheral blood, obtained on day 0 of MenACWY control vaccination. These receptors came from an adult in good health.

CDR3 sequence (DNA): TGCGCCAGCAGCTTCCAGGGAATAGGTGGGGCCAACGTCCTGACTTTC. Translating it yields CASSFQGIGGANVLTF. The V gene is TRBV5-1, the J gene TRBJ2-6; maybe TRBD1 (5 bases). Trimming took 2 bases from V and 3 from J, leaving 12 bases between them. CDR3 length equals 16 residues. The germline V gene has CDR1 SGHRS and CDR2 YFSETQ.

This chain links TRBV19 with TRBJ1-2; 8 nucleotides align to TRBD1. This CDR3 is built from 13 residues. Germline CDR1 is LNHDA and CDR2 is SQIVND (reference sequence). The V gene end was trimmed by 5 bases and the J gene end by 4 bases; junction bases not matched to a gene: 3. The CDR3 coding sequence is TGTGCCAGTAGTCCAGGGGGCGCCTATGGCTACACCTTC. This translates into CASSPGGAYGYTF.

CDR3 bases: TGTGCCAGCAGCTTTTTAAGAACTAGCGGGAGAAATGATGAGCAGTTCTTC. This gives the protein CASSFLRTSGRNDEQFF. The chain couples TRBV7-9 to TRBJ2-1; 11 positions agree with TRBD2. The V segment lost 3 bases and the J segment 8 bases; nucleotides outside the gene matches: 12. The CDR3 covers 17 residues. CDR1 is SEHNR and CDR2 is FQNEAQ in the germline V gene (reference sequence).

The chain employs TRBV24-1 and TRBJ2-2, with D tentatively TRBD1 (6 bases). The CDR3 totals 13 residues. V lost 5 bases, J lost 5 bases, and 8 bases lay in between. CDR1 is KGHDR, CDR2 SFDVKD, per germline. CDR3 residues: CATSVQGTGELFF. For the CDR3, the DNA is TGTGCCACCAGTGTTCAGGGGACCGGGGAGCTGTTTTTT.

The chain carries TRBV7-3 and TRBJ1-1; D is unresolved. Trimming shortened V by 5 bases and J by 7 bases, and 5 bases separated the two germline ends. CDR3 length: 10 amino acids. Germline V gives CDR1 SGHTA, CDR2 FQGTGA. CDR3 in amino acids: CASSPNEAFF. CDR3 sequence (DNA): TGTGCCAGCAGCCCTAATGAAGCTTTCTTT.

This rearrangement joins TRBV7-9 to TRBJ2-5; TRBD2 might be the D (6 bases). The germline V gene encodes CDR1 SEHNR and CDR2 FQNEAQ (reference sequence). V shed 5 bases and J shed 5 bases, with 12 bases lying between them. The CDR3 runs to 13 residues. The CDR3 protein is CASSPWGEETQYF. CDR3 bases: TGTGCCAGCAGCCCGTGGGGGGAGGAGACCCAGTACTTC.

The chain employs TRBV7-9 and TRBJ1-2; weak D call: TRBD1 (5 bases). Germline CDR1 is SEHNR and CDR2 is FQNEAQ (reference sequence). The CDR3 spans 14 residues. Trimming removed 5 bases from V and 4 bases from J, with 14 bases in between. In DNA, the CDR3 is TGTGCCAGCAGCCCACGACAGAGAAGCTATGGCTACACCTTC. Translating it yields CASSPRQRSYGYTF.

The CDR3 here is CASSEQGPDTQYF. The CDR3 DNA sequence: TGTGCCAGCAGTGAGCAGGGGCCAGATACGCAGTATTTT. The V and J genes are TRBV6-1 and TRBJ2-3; D is perhaps TRBD1 (6 bases). V gave up 3 bases and J gave up 4 bases, with 8 bases separating them. CDR3 size: 13 residues. The V gene's germline CDR1 is MNHNS and CDR2 SASEGT.

The chain carries TRBV11-2 and TRBJ2-7; 8 bases are a match to TRBD2. CDR3 length: 14 amino acids. Germline V lookup: CDR1 SGHAT, CDR2 FQNNGV. With 3 bases clipped from V and 2 bases from J, the junction kept 3 bases outside the gene matches. CDR3 region: CASSFGGGTYEQYF. In DNA form, the CDR3 reads TGTGCCAGCAGCTTCGGCGGGGGGACCTACGAGCAGTACTTC.

This chain links TRBV18 with TRBJ1-2; D unclear. The CDR3 is made up of 13 amino acids. V gave up 3 bases and J gave up 10 bases, with 15 bases separating them. Germline lookup yields CDR1 KGHSH and CDR2 LQKENI. The CDR3 sequence is CASSPMSLEPYTF. The CDR3 DNA follows: TGTGCCAGCTCACCTATGTCTTTAGAGCCCTACACCTTC.

This chain links TRBV7-9 with TRBJ1-2, with 8 bases aligning to TRBD1. Trimming cost V 1 base and J 14 bases; bases outside gene matches: 6. The CDR3 extends over 12 amino acids. Germline-derived CDR1 and CDR2 are SEHNR and FQNEAQ (reference sequence). Written as DNA, the CDR3 is TGTGCCAGCAGCTTAGGGACAGGGAGTAGAACCTTC. Translated: CASSLGTGSRTF.

The V gene is TRBV19, the J gene TRBJ2-1; D is possibly TRBD2 (6 bases). Germline assignment: CDR1 LNHDA and CDR2 SQIVND (reference sequence). The ends were cut back, 0 bases at V and 0 bases at J, with 15 bases in the middle. The CDR3 is 18 residues long. CDR3 loop: CASSIDTAGFSSYNEQFF. The CDR3 DNA is TGTGCCAGTAGTATAGATACCGCGGGATTTTCCTCCTACAATGAGCAGTTCTTC.

This clone was recorded only once. The chain joins TRBV7-2 to TRBJ2-2; D possibly uses TRBD1 or TRBD2 (5 bases each). Trimming took 2 bases from V and 10 from J, leaving 14 bases between them. The CDR3 has 14 residues. Germline CDR1 is SGHTA and CDR2 is FQGNSA. CDR3 bases: TGTGCCAGCAGCTTATTACTCGAGGGGAAGGAGCTGTTTTTT. As protein: CASSLLLEGKELFF.

The J gene is TRBJ1-4, the V gene TRBV19, with TRBD1 matching 8 bases. The germline V gene encodes CDR1 LNHDA and CDR2 SQIVND (reference sequence). The V segment lost 7 bases and the J segment 0 bases; nucleotides outside the gene matches: 13. This CDR3 spans 18 amino acids. The CDR3 region is CASIGGRGQGATNEKLFF. CDR3 DNA: TGTGCCAGTATCGGCGGGAGAGGACAGGGTGCAACTAATGAAAAACTGTTTTTT.

The chain links TRBV18 to TRBJ1-3; 7 bases are shared with TRBD1. The trim removed 1 base at V and 6 bases at J, leaving 6 bases unmatched. Germline CDR1 reads KGHSH; CDR2 reads LQKENI. This CDR3 contains 15 residues. The CDR3 region is CASSPQGTETNTIYF. CDR3 DNA sequence: TGTGCCAGCTCACCACAGGGGACAGAGACAAACACCATATATTTT.

The CDR3 nucleotides read TGTGCCAGCAGTTACGGACGGCGACAAGAATCACCCCTCCACTTT. Its protein is CASSYGRRQESPLHF. The chain employs TRBV6-5 and TRBJ1-6; no clear D gene. Germline CDR1 and CDR2: MNHEY and SVGAGI. The CDR3 is 15 residues long. The V gene lost 2 bases and the J gene lost 10 bases, with 15 bases spanning the gap.

The chain has TRBV28 and TRBJ1-1, with D unresolved. The CDR3 is 11 amino acids. CDR1 MDHEN and CDR2 SYDVKM come from the germline V gene. V dropped 5 bases and J dropped 7 bases, with 8 bases sitting between them. The CDR3 loop reads CASSPSVEAFF. The CDR3 DNA follows: TGTGCCAGCAGTCCGTCAGTTGAAGCTTTCTTT.

The rearrangement uses TRBV4-2 and TRBJ1-2; the D gene is possibly TRBD1 (5 bases). Germline lookup yields CDR1 LGHNA and CDR2 YNFKEQ. Trimming removed 3 bases at V and 4 bases at J, with 15 bases between. The CDR3 runs to 15 residues. The CDR3 DNA sequence: TGTGCCAGCAGCCAGGGTTTGACAGAGGGCTATGGCTACACCTTC. It encodes CASSQGLTEGYGYTF.

CDR3 coding DNA: TGCGCCAGCAGCCCGCTAGGGACAGGGGACACTGAAGCTTTCTTT. Its protein is CASSPLGTGDTEAFF. The chain uses TRBV5-1 and TRBJ1-1, with TRBD1 matching over 10 bases. V dropped 4 bases and J dropped 3; count of bases not matched to a gene: 6. This CDR3 region has 15 residues. Germline-derived CDR1 and CDR2 are SGHRS and YFSETQ.

The chain has TRBV7-9 and TRBJ2-1; the match to TRBD1 covers 7 bases. The CDR3 loop spans 14 amino acids. Germline V gene data show CDR1 as SEHNR and CDR2 as FQNEAQ (reference sequence). With 5 bases clipped from V and 4 bases from J, the junction kept 5 bases outside the gene matches. CDR3 DNA sequence: TGTGCCAGCAGCATCCGGGACAGATACAATGAGCAGTTCTTC. Its protein product is CASSIRDRYNEQFF. The variable domain in full, completed from reference TRBV7-9 and TRBJ2-1, reads DTGVSQNPRHKITKRGQNVTFRCDPISEHNRLYWYRQTLGQGPEFLTYFQNEAQLEKSRLLSDRFSAERPKGSFSTLEIQRTEQGDSAMYLCASSIRDRYNEQFFGPGTRLTVL.

The J gene is TRBJ2-5, the V gene TRBV6-6; 9 bases align to TRBD1. J lost 5 bases, V lost 6 bases, and 4 bases had no gene match. This CDR3 is built from 13 residues. Germline lookup yields CDR1 MNHNY and CDR2 SVGAGI (reference sequence). CDR3: CASRRDRAETQYF. The CDR3 DNA sequence: TGTGCCAGCAGACGGGACAGGGCGGAGACCCAGTACTTC.

This chain uses TRBV27 with TRBJ1-2; tentative D call: TRBD1 (6 bases). The ends were cut back, 0 bases at V and 14 bases at J, with 19 bases in the middle. The germline gives CDR1 MNHEY, CDR2 SMNVEV (reference sequence). This CDR3 comprises 14 residues. The CDR3 nucleotides read TGTGCCAGCAGTTTATCGACAGGACGACTAACTATGACCTTC. This encodes CASSLSTGRLTMTF.

J is TRBJ2-7 and V is TRBV4-2, with 11 bases fitting TRBD2. The CDR3 consists of 18 residues. Looked up from germline, CDR1 is LGHNA and CDR2 is YNFKEQ. V was pared by 0 bases and J by 4 bases, with 11 bases of the junction left unmatched. CDR3 region: CASSQEEGSGGALYEQYF. The DNA of the CDR3 is TGTGCCAGCAGCCAAGAGGAAGGTAGCGGGGGGGCTCTATACGAGCAGTACTTC.

The CDR3 DNA sequence: TGTGCCAGCAGCGCCGGGACAGGGCTTAGTGAAAAACTGTTTTTT. Translation gives CASSAGTGLSEKLFF. J is TRBJ1-4 and V is TRBV2, with 9 positions matching TRBD1. The CDR3 is 15 amino acids. Trimming at V came to 6 bases and at J to 7 bases, leaving 9 bases not matched to a gene. Germline V gene sequence: CDR1 SNHLY, CDR2 FYNNEI.

The V call is TRBV27, the J call TRBJ1-6, with TRBD1 identical over 12 bases. Trimming removed 4 bases from V and 10 bases from J; junction bases left unmatched: 11. CDR1 and CDR2 (germline): MNHEY, SMNVEV (reference sequence). The CDR3 covers 17 residues. The CDR3: CASSSDRDRGPRSPLHF. CDR3 bases: TGTGCCAGCAGTTCCGACCGGGACAGGGGGCCGAGGTCACCCCTCCACTTT.